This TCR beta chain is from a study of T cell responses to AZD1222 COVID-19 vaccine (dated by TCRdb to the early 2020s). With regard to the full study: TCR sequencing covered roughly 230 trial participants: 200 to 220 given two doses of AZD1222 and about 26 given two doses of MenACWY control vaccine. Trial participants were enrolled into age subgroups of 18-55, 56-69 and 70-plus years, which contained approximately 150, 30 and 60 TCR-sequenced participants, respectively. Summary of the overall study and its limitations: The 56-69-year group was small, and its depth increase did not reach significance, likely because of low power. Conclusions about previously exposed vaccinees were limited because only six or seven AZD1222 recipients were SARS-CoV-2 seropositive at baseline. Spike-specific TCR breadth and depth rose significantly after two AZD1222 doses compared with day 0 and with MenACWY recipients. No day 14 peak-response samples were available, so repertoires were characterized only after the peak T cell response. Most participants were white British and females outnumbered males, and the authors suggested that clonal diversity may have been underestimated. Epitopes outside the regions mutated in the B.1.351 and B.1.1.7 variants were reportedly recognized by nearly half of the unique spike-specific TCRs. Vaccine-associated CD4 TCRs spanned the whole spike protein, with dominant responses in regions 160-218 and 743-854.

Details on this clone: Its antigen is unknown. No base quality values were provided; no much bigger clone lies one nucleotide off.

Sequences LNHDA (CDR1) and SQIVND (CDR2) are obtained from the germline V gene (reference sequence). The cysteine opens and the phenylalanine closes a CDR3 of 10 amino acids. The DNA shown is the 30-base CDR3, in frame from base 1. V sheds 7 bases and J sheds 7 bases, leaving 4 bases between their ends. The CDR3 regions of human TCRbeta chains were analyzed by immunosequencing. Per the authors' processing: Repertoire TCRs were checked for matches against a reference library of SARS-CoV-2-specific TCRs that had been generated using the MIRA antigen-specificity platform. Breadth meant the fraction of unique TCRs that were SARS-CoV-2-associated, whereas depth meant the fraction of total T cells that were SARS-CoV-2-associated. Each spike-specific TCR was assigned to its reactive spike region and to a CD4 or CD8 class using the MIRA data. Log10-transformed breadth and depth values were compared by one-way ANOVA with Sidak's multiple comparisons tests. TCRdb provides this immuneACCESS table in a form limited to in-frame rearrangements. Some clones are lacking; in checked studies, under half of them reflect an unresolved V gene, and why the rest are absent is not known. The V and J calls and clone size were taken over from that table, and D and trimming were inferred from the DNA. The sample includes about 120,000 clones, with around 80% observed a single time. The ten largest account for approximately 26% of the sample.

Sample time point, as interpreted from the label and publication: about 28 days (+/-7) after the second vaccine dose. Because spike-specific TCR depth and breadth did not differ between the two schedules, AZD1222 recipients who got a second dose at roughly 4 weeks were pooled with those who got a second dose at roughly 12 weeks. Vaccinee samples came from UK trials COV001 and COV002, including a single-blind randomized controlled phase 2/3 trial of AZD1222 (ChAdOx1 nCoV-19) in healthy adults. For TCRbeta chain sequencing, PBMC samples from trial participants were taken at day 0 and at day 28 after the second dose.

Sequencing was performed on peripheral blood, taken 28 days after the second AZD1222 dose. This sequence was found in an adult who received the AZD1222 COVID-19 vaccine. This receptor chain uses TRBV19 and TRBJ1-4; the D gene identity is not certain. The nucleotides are TGTGCCAGTAACGGTGAAAAACTGTTTTTT. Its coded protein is CASNGEKLFF.